These 30 T cell receptor beta chains were all obtained from the same sample, sequenced in a study of blood T cell repertoires in COVID-19. Sequenced by immunoSEQ multiplex PCR; TCRdb stores in-frame clones only, minus some. The data contain 100,000 to 150,000 clones, less than 85% of them seen just once; the ten biggest clones take up approximately 17%. Source material: peripheral blood. The receptors stem from a woman older than 75 with acute or convalescent COVID-19.

The chain links TRBV7-2 to TRBJ2-1; D not resolved. Per the germline V gene, CDR1 is SGHTA and CDR2 is FQGNSA. The V gene lost 4 bases and the J gene lost 0 bases, with 13 bases spanning the gap. This CDR3 is 16 amino acids long. In nucleotides, the CDR3 is TGTGCCAGCAGCTCAACCAAACTTAGCTCCTACAATGAGCAGTTCTTC. It yields the protein CASSSTKLSSYNEQFF.

This chain links TRBV7-9 with TRBJ2-1, with 8 nucleotides matching TRBD2. This CDR3 region has 13 residues. Germline CDR1 reads SEHNR; CDR2 reads FQNEAQ (reference sequence). V trimming: 11 bases; J trimming: 5 bases; junction bases outside the gene matches: 8. For the CDR3, the DNA is TGTGCCGGTAGCGGGACGGGGAACAATGAGCAGTTCTTC. This translates into CAGSGTGNNEQFF.

A single count supports this clone. CDR3 in amino acids: CASSFSLLGQGNTEAFF. CDR3 sequence (DNA): TGTGCCAGCAGCTTTAGCCTTCTGGGGCAGGGGAACACTGAAGCTTTCTTT. This rearrangement joins TRBV7-2 to TRBJ1-1, with D perhaps matching TRBD1 (5 bases). V shed 3 bases and J shed 1 base, with 18 bases lying between them. This CDR3 comprises 17 residues. Looked up from germline, CDR1 is SGHTA and CDR2 is FQGNSA. The full variable domain, in which reference TRBV7-2 and TRBJ1-1 provide the parts outside the CDR3, is GAGVSQSPSNKVTEKGKDVELRCDPISGHTALYWYRQSLGQGLEFLIYFQGNSAPDKSGLPSDRFSAERTGGSVSTLTIQRTQQEDSAVYLCASSFSLLGQGNTEAFFGQGTRLTVV.

This rearrangement joins TRBV7-9 to TRBJ2-1, with a weak D call TRBD2 (6 bases). The V and J ends lost 6 bases and 0 bases respectively, with 12 bases between them. Germline-derived CDR1 and CDR2 are SEHNR and FQNEAQ (reference sequence). The CDR3 loop spans 15 amino acids. The CDR3 bases are TGTGCCAGCAGTCGGCGGGGCTCCTCCTACAATGAGCAGTTCTTC. It yields the protein CASSRRGSSYNEQFF.

The rearrangement links TRBV5-4 to TRBJ2-1; D perhaps matches TRBD2 (5 bases). V was cut by 0 bases and J by 7 bases, with 17 bases left in between. Germline loops: CDR1 SGHNT, CDR2 YYREEE (reference sequence). CDR3 length: 16 residues. The CDR3 reads CASSLGPGSRRNEQFF. CDR3 coding DNA: TGTGCCAGCAGCTTGGGTCCGGGGTCAAGGAGGAATGAGCAGTTCTTC.

This clone was detected only once. The rearrangement links TRBV6-5 to TRBJ1-1; maybe TRBD1 (6 bases). V lost 4 bases, J lost 1 base, and 13 bases lay in between. CDR1 is MNHEY, CDR2 SVGAGI, per germline. This CDR3 has 15 amino acids. CDR3 coding DNA: TGTGCCAGCAGTTCGTACCAGGGGCAGAACACTGAAGCTTTCTTT. Amino acid sequence: CASSSYQGQNTEAFF.

V usage is TRBV27 and J usage is TRBJ2-1; possibly TRBD2 for D (5 bases). Per germline, CDR1 MNHEY and CDR2 SMNVEV (reference sequence). The CDR3 runs to 16 residues. With 2 bases removed from V and 4 bases from J, the gap between germline ends came to 15 bases. The CDR3, as DNA: TGTGCCAGCAGTTTAAGAGCGACGGGGATTTACAATGAGCAGTTCTTC. It codes for CASSLRATGIYNEQFF.

The chain has TRBV19 and TRBJ2-3; TRBD2 agrees at 9 bases. The CDR3 is 15 amino acids. V dropped 9 bases and J dropped 0; count of bases not matched to a gene: 7. The germline CDR1 and CDR2 sequences are LNHDA and SQIVND (reference sequence). The CDR3 DNA sequence: TGTGCCAGCAAGGCGGGGGGGGGCAGCACAGATACGCAGTATTTT. This encodes CASKAGGGSTDTQYF.

This rearrangement joins TRBV2 to TRBJ2-2, with 8 positions matching TRBD1. V shed 5 bases, J shed 1 base, and the junction held 3 bases outside the gene matches. This CDR3 contains 15 residues. Germline values: CDR1 SNHLY, CDR2 FYNNEI. CDR3 bases: TGTGCCAGCAGTTACGGACAGGGGAACACCGGGGAGCTGTTTTTT. It specifies CASSYGQGNTGELFF.

The J gene is TRBJ1-2, the V gene TRBV5-1, with 9 bases identical to TRBD1. The CDR3 consists of 16 residues. Trimming cost V 3 bases and J 8 bases; bases outside gene matches: 14. CDR1 is SGHRS, CDR2 YFSETQ, per germline. In nucleotides, the CDR3 is TGCGCCAGCAGCTCAAACAGCATGGACAGGGGTGGAGGCTACACCTTC. Protein: CASSSNSMDRGGGYTF.

This clone has more than one count but fewer than ten. J is TRBJ1-6 and V is TRBV6-6, with 7 bases lining up with TRBD1. Germline V gene sequence: CDR1 MNHNY, CDR2 SVGAGI (reference sequence). J gave up 7 bases and V 2 bases, and 5 bases lay outside the gene matches. This CDR3 has 15 amino acids. This CDR3 reads CASSYAQGLNSPLHF. The CDR3 coding sequence is TGTGCCAGCAGTTACGCACAGGGGTTAAATTCACCCCTCCACTTT.

This clone occurred once. The V call is TRBV3-1 (or the pseudogene TRBV3-2), the J call TRBJ2-2; D possibly corresponds to TRBD2 (6 bases). Germline CDR1 LGHDT, CDR2 YNNKEL (reference sequence). CDR3 size: 15 residues. The V end lost 2 bases, the J end lost 6 bases, and 13 bases lay between the germline ends. The CDR3 sequence: CASSQSREWAGELFF. In DNA, the CDR3 is TGTGCCAGCAGCCAATCACGGGAGTGGGCCGGGGAGCTGTTTTTT.

The chain combines TRBV19 with TRBJ2-4, with D perhaps matching TRBD2 (5 bases). CDR3 length: 14 residues. Trimming left V 8 bases short and J 4 bases short, with 15 bases between. CDR1 and CDR2 (germline): LNHDA, SQIVND (reference sequence). The CDR3 reads CASRSPGEKNIQYF. DNA of the CDR3: TGTGCCAGTCGGAGTCCCGGGGAAAAAAACATTCAGTACTTC.

The chain is built from TRBV5-1 and TRBJ2-3, with 7 bases identical to TRBD1. Trimming took 5 bases from V and 3 from J; bases not matched to a gene: 9. CDR1 is SGHRS, CDR2 YFSETQ, per germline. The CDR3 is 15 amino acids. DNA for the CDR3: TGCGCCAGCAGTACAGGGGCCAGGATGACAGATACGCAGTATTTT. It yields the protein CASSTGARMTDTQYF.

V and J are TRBV19 and TRBJ1-2; 7 nucleotides match TRBD1. Germline CDR1 is LNHDA and CDR2 is SQIVND (reference sequence). V lost 2 bases and J lost 0; bases outside the gene matches: 12. The CDR3 consists of 18 residues. The CDR3 here is CASSIHKSGQQPNYGYTF. The CDR3 coding sequence is TGTGCCAGTAGTATACACAAATCGGGACAGCAGCCTAACTATGGCTACACCTTC. The full variable domain, rest sourced from reference TRBV19 and TRBJ1-2, is DGGITQSPKYLFRKEGQNVTLSCEQNLNHDAMYWYRQDPGQGLRLIYYSQIVNDFQKGDIAEGYSVSREKKESFPLTVTSAQKNPTAFYLCASSIHKSGQQPNYGYTFGSGTRLTVV.

The chain couples TRBV19 to TRBJ2-7, with TRBD1 matching 9 bases. V was clipped by 4 bases and J by 4 bases; unmatched bases: 5. From germline, CDR1 is LNHDA and CDR2 SQIVND (reference sequence). This CDR3 has 14 amino acids. The CDR3 nucleotides are TGTGCCAGTAGTACCCGGGACAGGGTGTACGAGCAGTACTTC. Translating gives CASSTRDRVYEQYF.

This clone occurred a few times. This chain links TRBV28 with TRBJ1-6; D unclear. CDR3 length: 14 residues. Deletions cut 2 bases from V and 7 bases from J, with 9 bases between. Per germline, CDR1 MDHEN and CDR2 SYDVKM. CDR3 region: CASSLVRGNSPLHF. As DNA, the CDR3 is TGTGCCAGCAGTTTAGTTCGCGGAAATTCACCCCTCCACTTT. Supplemented by reference TRBV28 and TRBJ1-6, the full variable domain reads DVKVTQSSRYLVKRTGEKVFLECVQDMDHENMFWYRQDPGLGLRLIYFSYDVKMKEKGDIPEGYSVSREKKERFSLILESASTNQTSMYLCASSLVRGNSPLHFGNGTRLTVT.

The chain employs TRBV4-1 and TRBJ1-3; unclear D gene. The CDR3 covers 14 residues. The germline V and J ends were trimmed by 6 bases and 4 bases, with 13 bases remaining between them. Per the germline V gene, CDR1 is MGHRA and CDR2 is YSYEKL. Written as DNA, the CDR3 is TGCGCCAGCAGGGCCTTGGGCGCGGGAAACACCATATATTTT. This sequence encodes CASRALGAGNTIYF.

The chain couples TRBV7-2 to TRBJ1-5; TRBD1 aligns across 7 bases. With V trimmed by 1 base and J by 3 bases, 6 bases remained unmatched. The germline CDR1 and CDR2 sequences are SGHTA and FQGNSA. The CDR3 length is 16 residues. The CDR3 sequence is CASSLGWGTDNQPQHF. In DNA form, the CDR3 reads TGTGCCAGCAGCTTAGGCTGGGGGACAGACAATCAGCCCCAGCATTTT.

The chain combines TRBV2 with TRBJ2-7; 10 nucleotides align to TRBD2. V was clipped by 4 bases and J by 4 bases; unmatched bases: 7. The CDR3 extends over 15 amino acids. CDR1 and CDR2 (germline): SNHLY, FYNNEI. CDR3 region: CASSGSSGRVYEQYF. Here the CDR3 DNA reads TGTGCCAGCAGTGGTTCTAGCGGGAGAGTGTACGAGCAGTACTTC.

The chain is built from TRBV6-2 or TRBV6-3 and TRBJ1-5; D gene ambiguous. The CDR3 has 13 amino acids. V was trimmed by 1 base and J by 6 bases, leaving 7 bases between them. Germline CDR1 MNHEY, CDR2 SVGEGT. CDR3 region: CASSYFPGQPQHF. The CDR3 coding sequence is TGTGCCAGCAGTTACTTTCCGGGTCAGCCCCAGCATTTT.

This chain connects TRBV7-2 to TRBJ2-5, with 11 bases lining up with TRBD2. The CDR3 totals 14 residues. Looked up from germline, CDR1 is SGHTA and CDR2 is FQGNSA. V shed 5 bases and J 5 bases; nucleotides not matched to a gene: 4. CDR3 bases: TGTGCCAGCAGCATCCGGACTAGCGGGGAGACCCAGTACTTC. This sequence encodes CASSIRTSGETQYF.

The chain couples TRBV3-1 (or the pseudogene TRBV3-2) to TRBJ1-1; TRBD1 aligns across 7 bases. Germline trimming cut 0 bases from V and 5 bases from J; bases unmatched to any gene: 3. Germline values: CDR1 LGHDT, CDR2 YNNKEL (reference sequence). The CDR3 consists of 14 residues. The CDR3 DNA follows: TGTGCCAGCAGCCAAGAGACAGGGCTGACTGAAGCTTTCTTT. This sequence encodes CASSQETGLTEAFF.

J is TRBJ1-4 and V is TRBV7-2, with 9 bases matching TRBD1. The J segment lost 8 bases and the V segment lost 6 bases, leaving 7 bases of the junction unmatched. Per the germline V gene, CDR1 is SGHTA and CDR2 is FQGNSA. The length of the CDR3 is 14 residues. The CDR3 here is CASSPGTGTEKLFF. CDR3 nucleotides: TGTGCCAGCAGTCCCGGGACAGGGACCGAAAAACTGTTTTTT. The full variable domain, completed using reference TRBV7-2 and TRBJ1-4, is GAGVSQSPSNKVTEKGKDVELRCDPISGHTALYWYRQSLGQGLEFLIYFQGNSAPDKSGLPSDRFSAERTGGSVSTLTIQRTQQEDSAVYLCASSPGTGTEKLFFGSGTQLSVL.

The chain carries TRBV19 and TRBJ1-3; TRBD1 might be the D (6 bases). V lost 5 bases and J 0 bases, leaving 14 bases between the germline ends. CDR3 length: 16 residues. Looked up from germline, CDR1 is LNHDA and CDR2 is SQIVND (reference sequence). CDR3: CASSVTTGSSGNTIYF. The CDR3 DNA reads as TGTGCCAGTAGTGTGACCACAGGGAGCTCTGGAAACACCATATATTTT.

This clone was seen a single time. V usage is TRBV20-1 and J usage is TRBJ2-1, with TRBD2 identical over 11 bases. The length of the CDR3 is 16 residues. Germline assignment: CDR1 DFQATT and CDR2 SNEGSKA (reference sequence). V lost 3 bases and J lost 0; bases outside the gene matches: 4. CDR3 loop: CSASIAGGSSYNEQFF. In nucleotides, the CDR3 is TGCAGTGCTAGTATAGCGGGAGGGAGCTCCTACAATGAGCAGTTCTTC.

CDR3 bases: TGTGCCAGCAGCTTCCGGGACAGGGCTTCACCCCTCCACTTT. This encodes CASSFRDRASPLHF. The chain has TRBV5-6 and TRBJ1-6; TRBD1 agrees at 9 bases. The germline V gene has CDR1 SGHDT and CDR2 YYEEEE. With V trimmed by 2 bases and J by 9 bases, 3 bases remained unmatched. The length of the CDR3 is 14 residues.

J is TRBJ2-5 and V is TRBV5-6, with a possible D match to TRBD1 (5 bases). The CDR3 covers 14 residues. The V gene's germline CDR1 is SGHDT and CDR2 YYEEEE. The V end lost 1 base, the J end lost 5 bases, and 12 bases lay between the germline ends. The CDR3 loop is CASSLRLQEETQYF. The CDR3 DNA follows: TGTGCCAGCAGCTTGCGATTACAGGAGGAGACCCAGTACTTC. Full variable domain (missing parts from reference TRBV5-6 and TRBJ2-5): DAGVTQSPTHLIKTRGQQVTLRCSPKSGHDTVSWYQQALGQGPQFIFQYYEEEERQRGNFPDRFSGHQFPNYSSELNVNALLLGDSALYLCASSLRLQEETQYFGPGTRLLVL.

This chain links TRBV6-5 with TRBJ1-2, with D tentatively TRBD1 (6 bases). The CDR3 consists of 14 residues. V dropped 3 bases and J dropped 1 base, with 9 bases sitting between them. Germline V gene lookup returns CDR1 MNHEY and CDR2 SVGAGI. CDR3 nucleotide sequence: TGTGCCAGCAGTTATTACAGGGATAACTATGGCTACACCTTC. This sequence encodes CASSYYRDNYGYTF.

The chain employs TRBV5-1 and TRBJ1-1, with unresolved D. Trimming stripped 0 bases from V and 6 bases from J, with 12 bases between. The length of the CDR3 is 14 residues. Germline V lookup: CDR1 SGHRS, CDR2 YFSETQ. The DNA of the CDR3 is TGCGCCAGCAGCTTGGGGTTTCTGGGCGCTGAAGCTTTCTTT. The encoded protein is CASSLGFLGAEAFF. The full variable domain, with the rest looked up from reference TRBV5-1 and TRBJ1-1, is KAGVTQTPRYLIKTRGQQVTLSCSPISGHRSVSWYQQTPGQGLQFLFEYFSETQRNKGNFPGRFSGRQFSNSRSEMNVSTLELGDSALYLCASSLGFLGAEAFFGQGTRLTVV.